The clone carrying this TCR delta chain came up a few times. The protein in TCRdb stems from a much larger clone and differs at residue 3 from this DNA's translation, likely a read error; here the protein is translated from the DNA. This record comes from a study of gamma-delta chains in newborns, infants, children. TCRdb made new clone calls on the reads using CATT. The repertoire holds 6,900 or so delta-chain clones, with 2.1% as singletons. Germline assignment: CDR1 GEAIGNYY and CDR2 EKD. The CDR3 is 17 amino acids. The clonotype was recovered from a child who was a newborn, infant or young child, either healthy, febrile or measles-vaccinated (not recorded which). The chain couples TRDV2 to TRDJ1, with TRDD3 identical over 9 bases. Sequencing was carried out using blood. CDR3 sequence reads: CARDPVGGIPYTDKLIF. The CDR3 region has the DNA TGTGCCCGTGATCCCGTAGGGGGGATACCGTACACCGATAAACTCATCTTT.